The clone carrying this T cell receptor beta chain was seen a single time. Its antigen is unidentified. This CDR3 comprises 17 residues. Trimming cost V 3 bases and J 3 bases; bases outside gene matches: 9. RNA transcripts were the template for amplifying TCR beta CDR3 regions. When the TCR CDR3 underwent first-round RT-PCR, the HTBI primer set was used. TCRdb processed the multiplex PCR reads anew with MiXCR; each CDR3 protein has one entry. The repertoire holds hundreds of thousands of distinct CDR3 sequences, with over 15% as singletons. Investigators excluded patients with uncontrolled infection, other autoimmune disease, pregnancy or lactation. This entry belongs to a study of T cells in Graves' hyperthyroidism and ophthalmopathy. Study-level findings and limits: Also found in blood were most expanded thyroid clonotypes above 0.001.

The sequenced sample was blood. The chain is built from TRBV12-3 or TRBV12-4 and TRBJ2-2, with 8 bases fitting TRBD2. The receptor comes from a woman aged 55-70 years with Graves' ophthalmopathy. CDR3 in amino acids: CASSFPIAGSYTGELFF. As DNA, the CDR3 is TGTGCCAGCAGTTTCCCAATAGCGGGATCTTACACCGGGGAGCTGTTTTTT.